Following are 9 T cell receptor beta chains from one sample sequenced in a study of T cell responses to AZD1222 COVID-19 vaccine (dated by TCRdb to the early 2020s). The library relied on the immunoSEQ multiplex PCR assay. Held by TCRdb, this immuneACCESS table contains in-frame sequences only and omits some clones. Under half of the omission traces to an unresolved V gene where checked; the cause of the rest is unknown. This sample lists about 150,000 clones; more than 80% were detected once. 3% to 3.5% of the sample goes to the ten largest clones. The meaning of the sample's time point label: about 28 days (+/-7) after the second vaccine dose. The source was peripheral blood, collected 28 days after the second AZD1222 dose. All receptors come from an adult who received the AZD1222 COVID-19 vaccine.

This chain links TRBV19 with TRBJ2-5, with D unresolved. With 0 bases removed from V and 11 bases from J, the gap between germline ends came to 16 bases. The CDR3 sequence is 14 residues long. Germline CDR1 LNHDA, CDR2 SQIVND (reference sequence). The CDR3: CASSIDLFNRRQYF. The CDR3 region has the DNA TGTGCCAGTAGTATAGATCTGTTTAACCGAAGGCAGTACTTC.

CDR3 in DNA: TGCAGTGCTAGTTCCCTTGGAGCAACCTTAAACACTGAAGCTTTCTTT. Encoded protein: CSASSLGATLNTEAFF. This sequence joins TRBV20-1 and TRBJ1-1; no clear D gene. CDR1 is DFQATT and CDR2 is SNEGSKA in the germline V gene (reference sequence). Between the trimmed V and J ends, which lost 3 bases and 2 bases, there was a span of 19 bases. There are 16 residues in the CDR3.

The chain joins TRBV18 to TRBJ2-7; 9 bases agree with TRBD2. Germline CDR1 reads KGHSH; CDR2 reads LQKENI. With 8 bases clipped from V and 0 bases from J, the junction kept 2 bases outside the gene matches. CDR3 size: 13 residues. CDR3 in amino acids: CASQTSGSYEQYF. For the CDR3, the DNA is TGTGCCAGCCAGACTAGCGGCTCCTACGAGCAGTACTTC.

The rearrangement links TRBV9 to TRBJ2-2, with D perhaps matching TRBD1 (5 bases). The germline V gene encodes CDR1 SGDLS and CDR2 YYNGEE. The CDR3 runs to 16 residues. V lost 0 bases to trimming and J lost 2 bases, with 11 bases between them. The DNA for the CDR3 is TGTGCCAGCAGCGTAGGACAGATAATAAACACCGGGGAGCTGTTTTTT. It translates to CASSVGQIINTGELFF.

J is TRBJ2-7 and V is TRBV9, with 12 bases matching TRBD1. Germline V CDR1 and CDR2: SGDLS, YYNGEE. The CDR3 is made up of 15 amino acids. The V and J ends lost 4 bases and 5 bases, in that order; junction bases with no gene match: 7. The CDR3: CASSSGTGGWDEQYF. The CDR3 bases are TGTGCCAGCAGCTCTGGGACAGGGGGCTGGGACGAGCAGTACTTC.

The J gene is TRBJ1-6, the V gene TRBV7-2, with a possible D match to TRBD1 (5 bases). The CDR3 runs to 15 residues. V gave up 1 base and J gave up 9 bases, with 13 bases separating them. The germline V gene encodes CDR1 SGHTA and CDR2 FQGNSA. The CDR3, as DNA: TGTGCCAGCAGCTTAGAGGCGCAGGGCGGTTCACCCCTCCACTTT. Translating gives CASSLEAQGGSPLHF.

The V call is TRBV7-9, the J call TRBJ2-1; no firm D call. The CDR3 is 11 residues long. Trimming took off 5 bases at V and 10 bases at J, with 9 bases between the two ends. CDR1 and CDR2 from the germline V gene are SEHNR and FQNEAQ (reference sequence). CDR3 coding DNA: TGTGCCAGCAGCCAGAATGGGGAGCAGTTCTTC. Translation gives CASSQNGEQFF.

The J gene is TRBJ2-1, the V gene TRBV6-4, with D hard to call. V was cut by 0 bases and J by 0 bases, with 15 bases left in between. CDR1 MRHNA and CDR2 SNTAGT come from the germline V gene. CDR3 size: 18 residues. CDR3 protein: CASSDSMGIPGSYNEQFF. CDR3 sequence (DNA): TGTGCCAGCAGTGACTCGATGGGAATACCGGGCTCCTACAATGAGCAGTTCTTC.

This sequence joins TRBV27 and TRBJ2-3, with D perhaps matching TRBD2 (5 bases). From germline, CDR1 is MNHEY and CDR2 SMNVEV (reference sequence). V was pared by 5 bases and J by 3 bases, with 12 bases between. This CDR3 comprises 14 residues. The CDR3 nucleotides are TGTGCCAGCAGTCCTGGACGGGGAACAGATACGCAGTATTTT. It encodes CASSPGRGTDTQYF.